This TCR beta chain was found in a study of T cells in Graves' hyperthyroidism and ophthalmopathy. CDR3 length: 15 residues. CDR1 and CDR2 from the germline V gene are DFQATT and SNEGSKA (reference sequence). Trimming left V 3 bases short and J 1 base short, with 15 bases between. It was RNA transcripts that yielded the amplified TCR beta CDR3 regions. HTBI primers were employed in a first-round RT-PCR of the TCR CDR3. TCRdb re-called the multiplex PCR reads through MiXCR, storing one row per CDR3 protein. The data show over 700,000 distinct CDR3 sequences, around 40% seen once. Diagnosing involved the use of clinical symptoms, serum thyroxine and TRAb, thyroid ultrasound and orbital computed tomography.

The V and J genes are TRBV20-1 and TRBJ1-2; the D is unclear. The sequence was collected from a woman in her thirties or forties with Graves' hyperthyroidism. The sample taken for sequencing was blood. CDR3 sequence (DNA): TGCAGTGCTAGTAATTCTATTTGGGGTAACTATGGCTACACCTTC. The encoded protein is CSASNSIWGNYGYTF.